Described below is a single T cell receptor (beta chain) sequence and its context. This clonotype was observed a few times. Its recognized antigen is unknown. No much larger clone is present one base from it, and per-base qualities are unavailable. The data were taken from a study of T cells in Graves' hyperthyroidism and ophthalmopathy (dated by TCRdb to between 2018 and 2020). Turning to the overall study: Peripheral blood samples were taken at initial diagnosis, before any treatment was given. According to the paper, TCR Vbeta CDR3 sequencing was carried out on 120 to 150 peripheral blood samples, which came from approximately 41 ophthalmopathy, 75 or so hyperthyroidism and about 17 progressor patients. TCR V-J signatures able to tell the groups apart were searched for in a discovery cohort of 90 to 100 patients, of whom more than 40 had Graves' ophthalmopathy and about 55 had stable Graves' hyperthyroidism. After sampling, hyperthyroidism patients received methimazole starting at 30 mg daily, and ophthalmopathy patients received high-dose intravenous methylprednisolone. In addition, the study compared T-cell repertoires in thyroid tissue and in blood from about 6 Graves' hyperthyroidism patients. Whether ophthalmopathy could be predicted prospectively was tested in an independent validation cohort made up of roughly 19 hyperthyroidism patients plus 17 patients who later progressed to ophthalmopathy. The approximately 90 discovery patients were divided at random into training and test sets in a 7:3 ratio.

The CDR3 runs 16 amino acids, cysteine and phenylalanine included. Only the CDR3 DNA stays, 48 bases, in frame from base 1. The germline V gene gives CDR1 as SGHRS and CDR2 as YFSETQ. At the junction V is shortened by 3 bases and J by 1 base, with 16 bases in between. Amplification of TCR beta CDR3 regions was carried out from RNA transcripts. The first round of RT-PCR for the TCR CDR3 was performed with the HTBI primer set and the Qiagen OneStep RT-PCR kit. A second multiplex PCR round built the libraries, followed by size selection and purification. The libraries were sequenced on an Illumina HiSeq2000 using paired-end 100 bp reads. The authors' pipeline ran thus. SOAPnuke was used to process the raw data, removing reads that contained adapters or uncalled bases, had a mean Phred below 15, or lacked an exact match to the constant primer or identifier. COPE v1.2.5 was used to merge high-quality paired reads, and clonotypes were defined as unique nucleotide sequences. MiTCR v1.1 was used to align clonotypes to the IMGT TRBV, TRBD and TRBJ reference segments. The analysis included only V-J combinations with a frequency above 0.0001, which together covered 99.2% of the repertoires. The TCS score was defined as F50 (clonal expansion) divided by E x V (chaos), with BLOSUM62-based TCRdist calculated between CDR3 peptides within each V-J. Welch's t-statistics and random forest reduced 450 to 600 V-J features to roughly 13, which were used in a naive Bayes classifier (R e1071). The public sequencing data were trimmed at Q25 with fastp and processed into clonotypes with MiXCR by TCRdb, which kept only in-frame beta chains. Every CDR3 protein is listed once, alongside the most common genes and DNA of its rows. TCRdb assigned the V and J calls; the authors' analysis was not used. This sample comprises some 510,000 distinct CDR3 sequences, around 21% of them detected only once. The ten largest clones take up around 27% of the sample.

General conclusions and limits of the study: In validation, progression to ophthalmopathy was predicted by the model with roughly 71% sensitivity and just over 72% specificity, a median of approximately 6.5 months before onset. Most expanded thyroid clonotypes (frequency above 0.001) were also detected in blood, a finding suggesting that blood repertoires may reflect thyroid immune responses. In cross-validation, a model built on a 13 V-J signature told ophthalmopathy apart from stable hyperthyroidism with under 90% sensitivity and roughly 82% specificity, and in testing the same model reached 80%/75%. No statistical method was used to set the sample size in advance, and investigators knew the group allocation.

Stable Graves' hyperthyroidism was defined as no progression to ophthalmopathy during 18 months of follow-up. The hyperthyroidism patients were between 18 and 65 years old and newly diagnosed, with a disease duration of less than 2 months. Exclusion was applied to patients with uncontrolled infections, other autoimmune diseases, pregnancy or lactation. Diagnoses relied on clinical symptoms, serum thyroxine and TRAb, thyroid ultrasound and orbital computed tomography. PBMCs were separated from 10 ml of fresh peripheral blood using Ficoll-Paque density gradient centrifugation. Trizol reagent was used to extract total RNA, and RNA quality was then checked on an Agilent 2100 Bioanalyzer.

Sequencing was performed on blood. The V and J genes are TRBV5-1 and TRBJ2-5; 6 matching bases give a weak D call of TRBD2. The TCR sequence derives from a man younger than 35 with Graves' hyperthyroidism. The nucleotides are TGCGCCAGCAGCTCCCTTTTGGGGGGTACCCAAGAGACCCAGTACTTC. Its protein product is CASSSLLGGTQETQYF.